This T cell receptor (beta chain) was found in a study of Ad26.COV2.S vaccination and SARS-CoV-2 variants (dated by TCRdb to the early 2020s). A note on the overall study: Vaccine-arm donors were drawn from COV1001, a multicentre, randomized, double-blind, placebo-controlled phase I-IIa trial of Ad26.COV2.S in healthy adults. Ad26.COV2.S was administered intramuscularly at a dose of 5x10^10 or 1x10^11 viral particles, either as one shot or as two shots given 56 days apart. The TCR-sequenced set comprised around 30 samples: around 20 Ad26.COV2.S vaccine recipients, 5 placebo recipients and 8 SARS-CoV-2 convalescent individuals. TCRbeta repertoire sequencing served as the tool for gauging how specific and how broad the SARS-CoV-2-reactive T cell receptors were following Ad26.COV2.S vaccination. Participants in the trial were split at random into five groups of five each, receiving low-dose or high-dose Ad26.COV2.S once or twice, or else placebo on both occasions. Investigators did not know the trial group allocation while performing experiments and assessing outcomes. Beyond this particular receptor, the publication reports: Spike-specific TCR breadth was higher in Ad26.COV2.S recipients than in placebo recipients (P = 0.0014). Vaccine and placebo recipients had comparable non-spike TCR breadth, which fits with the vaccine containing only spike. It was noted by the authors that total T cell responses may have been underestimated by the TCR breadth and depth analyses. The study was not powered for comparison of responses between vaccine doses or regimens. Substantial breadth of spike-specific CD8+ and CD4+ T cell responses was reported after vaccination.

The germline V gene encodes CDR1 MNHEY and CDR2 SVGEGT. V lost 2 bases and J lost 0 bases; the stretch between them is 15 bases long. The CDR3 runs 17 residues from the cysteine to the phenylalanine. Only the CDR3 part of the read is kept: 51 bases, read in frame from the first base. Read against the paper, the sample's treatment or condition label means: some 19 received Ad26.COV2.S at low or high dose, single or two shots; 5 received placebo; per-sample allocation not given. For vaccine and placebo recipients, repertoires were sequenced using samples collected on day 63 after the first injection. In Cohort 1b, around 23 adults aged 18-55 years were enrolled at a single site in Boston, USA, between 29 July and 7 August 2020. As a vaccine, Ad26.COV2.S was a replication-incompetent adenovirus type 26 vector that expressed a prefusion-stabilized SARS-CoV-2 spike protein derived from the original Wuhan strain.

The immunoSEQ Assay was the method used to sequence TCRbeta CDR3 regions. After extraction, genomic DNA underwent amplification by bias-controlled multiplex PCR, followed by high-throughput sequencing. As for how the authors treated the data: To quantify the absolute abundance of each unique TCRbeta CDR3 region, sequences were collapsed and filtered. Usable DNA was measured by amplifying reference genes present in all nucleated cells, and TCRbeta template counts were normalized to that usable DNA to estimate T cell fraction. Repertoire TCRs were annotated as SARS-CoV-2-specific when V gene, CDR3 amino acid sequence and J gene were exactly matched to a known reactive TCR set. The reference SARS-CoV-2 TCR set was obtained from MIRA and was filtered for enrichment in COVID-19-positive ImmuneCODE repertoires, whereby public or cross-reactive TCRs were removed. Using the MIRA antigens, annotated TCRs were further analysed by specific ORF or by position within an ORF. Breadth was defined as the number of annotated unique rearrangements divided by the total number of unique productive rearrangements, and depth was defined as the summed frequency of the annotated unique rearrangements. Two-sided Wilcoxon rank-sum tests were applied when comparing TCR breadth between groups. TCRdb stores this immuneACCESS table with in-frame sequences only. Part of the clones is absent; in the studies checked, under half of the shortfall reflects unresolved V genes, and no reason is known for the rest. The V and J calls and clone size are taken from that table; D and trimming were inferred from the DNA. The sample table contains 400,000 to 450,000 clones; only one count was recorded for roughly 91% of them. The ten largest clones take up under 4.5% of the sample.

A remark on this clone: This receptor's antigen is unknown. Within one base of it there is no much larger clone, and no base qualities were kept.

This receptor was obtained from a person between 18 and 59 years old who received the Ad26.COV2.S COVID-19 vaccine or a placebo. The chain employs TRBV6-2 or TRBV6-3 and TRBJ2-3; the D gene assignment is ambiguous. Material: peripheral blood, obtained in a trial of Ad26.COV2.S vaccine versus placebo. Here is the DNA: TGTGCCAGCAGTTACGGTATGGCGGATACTAGCACAGATACGCAGTATTTT. Its amino acids are CASSYGMADTSTDTQYF.